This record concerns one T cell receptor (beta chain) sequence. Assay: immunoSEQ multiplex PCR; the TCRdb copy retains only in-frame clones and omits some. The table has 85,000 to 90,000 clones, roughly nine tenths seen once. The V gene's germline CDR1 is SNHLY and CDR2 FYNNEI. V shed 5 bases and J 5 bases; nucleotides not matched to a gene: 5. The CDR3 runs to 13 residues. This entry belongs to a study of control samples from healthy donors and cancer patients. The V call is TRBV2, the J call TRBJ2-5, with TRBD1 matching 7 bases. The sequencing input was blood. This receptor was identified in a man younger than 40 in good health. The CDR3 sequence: CASSQQGWETQYF. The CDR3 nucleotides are TGTGCCAGCAGTCAACAGGGGTGGGAGACCCAGTACTTC.